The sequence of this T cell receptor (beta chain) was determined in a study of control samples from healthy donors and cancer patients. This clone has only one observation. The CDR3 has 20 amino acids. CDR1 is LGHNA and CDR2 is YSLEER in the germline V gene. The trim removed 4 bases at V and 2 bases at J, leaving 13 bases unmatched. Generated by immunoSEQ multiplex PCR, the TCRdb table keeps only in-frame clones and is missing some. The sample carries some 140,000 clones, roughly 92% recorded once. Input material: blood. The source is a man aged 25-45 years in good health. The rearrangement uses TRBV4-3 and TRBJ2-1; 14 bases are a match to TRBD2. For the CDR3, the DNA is TGCGCCAGCAGCCGCTTCAGGCGGACGGGACTAGCGGGAGCCTACAATGAGCAGTTCTTC. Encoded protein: CASSRFRRTGLAGAYNEQFF.